The rows below give T cell receptor beta chains drawn from one sample of a study of T cells after yellow fever vaccination. TCRdb re-analysed the 5' RACE reads in MiXCR, keeping a single row per CDR3 protein. The sample shows 170,000 or so distinct CDR3 sequences, 5.5% to 8% of them seen only once. The sequences come from CD4+ T cells sorted from PBMCs, collected on the day of the first yellow fever vaccination. Receptor source: a man aged 18 to 29 who received the YFV17D yellow fever vaccine. The CDR3 runs from the conserved cysteine through the conserved F or W. A D gene is named only where the DNA matches it firmly. A clone size is listed for some rows: how often the clone was seen (once, few, many), or a class if it is expanded.

many	TRBV5-1	.	TRBJ2-3	CASSLDTPDTQYF	TGCGCCAGCAGCTTAGACACCCCAGATACGCAGTATTTT
many	TRBV5-4	.	TRBJ2-3	CASSTAARADTQYF	TGTGCCAGCAGCACGGCGGCCCGAGCAGATACGCAGTATTTT
many	TRBV5-1	TRBD1	TRBJ2-2	CASSKQGQRTGELFF	TGCGCCAGCAGCAAGCAGGGACAGAGGACCGGGGAGCTGTTTTTT
many	TRBV12-3/TRBV12-4	TRBD2	TRBJ2-5	CASSFSSGGAETQYF	TGTGCCAGCAGTTTCTCTAGCGGGGGTGCGGAGACCCAGTACTTC
many	TRBV5-1	TRBD2	TRBJ2-1	CASTSGTSVANEQFF	TGCGCCAGCACCTCGGGGACTAGCGTAGCGAATGAGCAGTTCTTC
many	TRBV10-3	.	TRBJ1-2	CAISGQTGHFSAF	TGTGCCATCAGTGGACAGACGGGACACTTTTCCGCCTTC
few	TRBV5-1	TRBD2	TRBJ2-1	CASRPTSGLYNEQFF	TGCGCCAGCAGGCCTACTAGCGGGCTGTACAATGAGCAGTTCTTC
.	TRBV5-1	TRBD1	TRBJ1-3	CASSLTGAISGNTIYF	TGCGCCAGCAGCTTGACAGGGGCCATCTCTGGAAACACCATATATTTT
many	TRBV7-2	.	TRBJ2-1	CASSLPDPREQFF	TGTGCCAGCAGCTTACCGGACCCAAGGGAGCAGTTCTTC
.	TRBV5-1	TRBD1	TRBJ2-1	CASSPTGFEQFF	TGCGCCAGCAGCCCGACAGGGTTTGAACAGTTCTTC
few	TRBV10-3	TRBD1	TRBJ1-2	CAISEGQGDGYTF	TGTGCCATCAGTGAGGGACAGGGAGATGGCTACACCTTC
few	TRBV11-2	.	TRBJ2-1	CASSPLGGRSFYEQFF	TGTGCCAGCAGCCCCTTGGGGGGCCGGAGCTTTTATGAGCAGTTCTTC
many	TRBV28	TRBD2	TRBJ2-3	CASSWGGTDTQYF	TGTGCCAGCAGTTGGGGGGGGACAGATACGCAGTATTTT
many	TRBV7-2	TRBD1	TRBJ1-1	CASSWTGLATEAFF	TGTGCCAGCAGCTGGACAGGGTTGGCCACTGAAGCTTTCTTT
few	TRBV7-9	.	TRBJ1-5	CASSTTGYNQPQHF	TGTGCCAGCAGCACTACAGGATACAATCAGCCCCAGCATTTT
.	TRBV4-2	.	TRBJ2-5	CASSQEGHQEAQYF	TGTGCCAGCAGCCAAGAAGGACACCAAGAGGCCCAGTACTTC
many	TRBV7-3	TRBD1	TRBJ2-3	CASSPGTGRTDTQYF	TGTGCCAGCAGCCCCGGGACAGGACGCACAGATACGCAGTATTTT
many	TRBV12-5	.	TRBJ1-5	CASGPSSGQPQHF	TGTGCTAGTGGTCCCTCCTCTGGTCAGCCCCAGCATTTT
few	TRBV3-1	.	TRBJ2-3	CASSRPSLRGDTQYF	TGTGCCAGCAGCCGCCCGTCTCTCAGGGGAGATACGCAGTATTTT
few	TRBV6-1	.	TRBJ1-2	CASSRSRDLNRGGGYTF	TGTGCCAGCAGTCGAAGCCGGGACCTCAATCGAGGCGGTGGCTACACCTTC
many	TRBV4-1	.	TRBJ1-4	CASSQITGWVEKLFF	TGCGCCAGCAGCCAGATAACAGGGTGGGTCGAAAAACTGTTTTTT
many	TRBV7-8	.	TRBJ2-5	CASSRGAGETQYF	TGTGCCAGCAGCCGCGGAGCAGGGGAGACCCAGTACTTC